The 28 T cell receptor beta chains below all came from one sample that was sequenced in a study of monozygotic twins with cystic fibrosis. Profiled with immunoSEQ multiplex PCR; TCRdb holds only in-frame clones, not every one. The sample carries about 36,000 clones, over 75% recorded once. The sample comprised blood. Receptors originate from a girl aged 2-9 years with cystic fibrosis.

The rearrangement uses TRBV7-2 and TRBJ1-1; 9 bases map to TRBD1. Germline assignment: CDR1 SGHTA and CDR2 FQGNSA. This CDR3 is built from 13 residues. J gave up 11 bases and V 2 bases, and 6 bases lay outside the gene matches. CDR3 in DNA: TGTGCCAGCAGCTTATTCCCAGGGACAGGGGCTTTCTTT. This gives the protein CASSLFPGTGAFF.

This rearrangement joins TRBV7-8 to TRBJ1-1, with D maybe TRBD1 (6 bases). This CDR3 has 15 amino acids. CDR1 is SGHVS and CDR2 is FQNEAQ in the germline V gene. V dropped 5 bases and J dropped 0 bases, with 13 bases sitting between them. CDR3 protein: CASSPRTDMNTEAFF. The CDR3 region has the DNA TGTGCCAGCAGCCCAAGGACAGACATGAACACTGAAGCTTTCTTT.

This clone was recorded only once. V usage is TRBV30 and J usage is TRBJ1-5; 8 positions match TRBD1. The junction had 10 bases not matched to a gene; V was cut back by 0 bases and J by 0 bases. From germline, CDR1 is GTSNPN and CDR2 SVGIG (reference sequence). The CDR3 runs 18 residues. DNA of the CDR3: TGTGCCTGGAGTGTACCGGGGACAGGAGATATTAGCAATCAGCCCCAGCATTTT. Its protein is CAWSVPGTGDISNQPQHF.

The chain couples TRBV7-9 to TRBJ2-3, with 10 bases that match TRBD2. V was pared by 3 bases and J by 2 bases, with 11 bases of the junction left unmatched. Germline CDR1 SEHNR, CDR2 FQNEAQ (reference sequence). CDR3 length equals 18 residues. CDR3 sequence reads: CASSFSSSGGPDTDTQYF. The CDR3 DNA sequence: TGTGCCAGCAGCTTCTCGTCTAGCGGGGGACCTGACACAGATACGCAGTATTTT.

This chain joins TRBV5-1 and TRBJ1-1, with TRBD1 matching 7 bases. Per germline, CDR1 SGHRS and CDR2 YFSETQ. Trimming took 4 bases from V and 0 from J; bases not matched to a gene: 12. The CDR3 length is 17 residues. The CDR3 loop reads CASSKTGPTLLNTEAFF. The CDR3, as DNA: TGCGCCAGCAGCAAGACAGGGCCAACTCTCCTGAACACTGAAGCTTTCTTT.

The chain couples TRBV15 to TRBJ2-5, with D maybe TRBD2 (6 bases). This CDR3 is 14 amino acids long. Trimming shortened V by 8 bases and J by 1 base, and 14 bases separated the two germline ends. Germline loops: CDR1 LNHNV, CDR2 YYDKDF (reference sequence). CDR3: CATAQREVQETQYF. The CDR3 region has the DNA TGTGCCACCGCGCAAAGGGAGGTCCAAGAGACCCAGTACTTC.

This clone was detected once. The chain carries TRBV20-1 and TRBJ1-1; 7 bases are a match to TRBD1. Germline trimming cut 6 bases from V and 4 bases from J; bases unmatched to any gene: 2. The germline CDR1 and CDR2 sequences are DFQATT and SNEGSKA (reference sequence). The CDR3 spans 11 residues. The CDR3 nucleotides are TGCAGTGCGGAGGGGGCCACTGAAGCTTTCTTT. This sequence encodes CSAEGATEAFF.

This chain links TRBV6-5 with TRBJ2-5; possible D gene TRBD2, 6 bases. Germline lookup yields CDR1 MNHEY and CDR2 SVGAGI. The CDR3 totals 12 residues. The V and J ends lost 2 bases and 5 bases respectively, with 6 bases between them. The CDR3 bases are TGTGCCAGCAGTTACCGGGGGGAGACCCAGTACTTC. Its protein product is CASSYRGETQYF.

This clone was found once. The chain uses TRBV5-1 and TRBJ2-1; 11 bases line up with TRBD1. The CDR3 is 15 amino acids. The germline gives CDR1 SGHRS, CDR2 YFSETQ. Trimming cost V 3 bases and J 5 bases; bases outside gene matches: 4. The CDR3 loop is CASSSGTGGHNEQFF. CDR3 coding DNA: TGCGCCAGCAGCTCAGGGACAGGGGGTCACAATGAGCAGTTCTTC.

The chain has TRBV7-8 and TRBJ2-2; tentative D call: TRBD1 (6 bases). The V end was cut by 3 bases, the J end by 7 bases, with 12 bases between. This CDR3 contains 14 residues. Looked up from germline, CDR1 is SGHVS and CDR2 is FQNEAQ. The CDR3 loop is CASSFDRLIGELFF. The CDR3, as DNA: TGTGCCAGCAGCTTTGACAGGTTAATCGGGGAGCTGTTTTTT.

The chain links TRBV12-5 to TRBJ2-1; 8 bases map to TRBD1. This CDR3 has 15 amino acids. The ends lost 5 bases at V and 8 bases at J; junction bases unmatched: 11. Germline CDR1 LGHNT, CDR2 FRNRAP. The CDR3 region has the DNA TGTGCTAGTGGTGACGGGACAGGCCCGCGGGATGAGCAGTTCTTC. Translated, it gives CASGDGTGPRDEQFF.

This clone has just a few counts. The chain employs TRBV2 and TRBJ2-7, with D hard to call. Germline V lookup: CDR1 SNHLY, CDR2 FYNNEI. This CDR3 spans 13 amino acids. Trimming stripped 5 bases from V and 2 bases from J, with 10 bases between. The CDR3 loop is CASSPAEAYEQYF. As DNA, the CDR3 is TGTGCCAGCAGTCCGGCAGAGGCCTACGAGCAGTACTTC.

V usage is TRBV2 and J usage is TRBJ1-1; D perhaps matches TRBD1 (5 bases). CDR1 and CDR2 from the germline V gene are SNHLY and FYNNEI. The CDR3 runs 14 residues. V lost 4 bases and J 0 bases, leaving 9 bases between the germline ends. CDR3 protein: CASSGRQMNTEAFF. In DNA form, the CDR3 reads TGTGCCAGCAGTGGGAGACAGATGAACACTGAAGCTTTCTTT.

In this sample, this clone turned up once. The rearrangement joins TRBV18 to TRBJ2-7; 8 bases line up with TRBD1. The germline V gene has CDR1 KGHSH and CDR2 LQKENI. The CDR3 covers 14 residues. V lost 3 bases to trimming and J lost 1 base; unmatched junction nucleotides: 2. CDR3 region: CASSPRDRSYEQYF. The CDR3 DNA reads as TGTGCCAGCTCACCCCGGGACAGGTCCTACGAGCAGTACTTC. Full variable domain (rest looked up from reference TRBV18 and TRBJ2-7): NAGVMQNPRHLVRRRGQEARLRCSPMKGHSHVYWYRQLPEEGLKFMVYLQKENIIDESGMPKERFSAEFPKEGPSILRIQQVVRGDSAAYFCASSPRDRSYEQYFGPGTRLTVT.

The chain has TRBV6-6 and TRBJ1-2, with 8 bases identical to TRBD1. Trimming took 2 bases from V and 8 from J; bases not matched to a gene: 4. The CDR3 totals 13 residues. CDR1 is MNHNY, CDR2 SVGAGI, per germline (reference sequence). The CDR3 coding sequence is TGTGCCAGCAGTTACGACAGGGGTGGGGGCTACACCTTC. This sequence encodes CASSYDRGGGYTF.

This clone occurred once. V usage is TRBV5-6 and J usage is TRBJ1-4; D unresolved. V lost 1 base and J 8 bases, leaving 15 bases between the germline ends. The germline CDR1 and CDR2 sequences are SGHDT and YYEEEE. The CDR3 is made up of 15 amino acids. Here the CDR3 DNA reads TGTGCCAGCAGCTTGTTGTCGGGAGGTGGCGAAAAACTGTTTTTT. This codes for CASSLLSGGGEKLFF.

This rearrangement joins TRBV7-2 to TRBJ2-2, with D perhaps matching TRBD1 (6 bases). The V end was cut by 3 bases, the J end by 7 bases, with 9 bases between. This CDR3 is built from 13 residues. Germline CDR1 reads SGHTA; CDR2 reads FQGNSA. The DNA for the CDR3 is TGTGCCAGCAGCTTTATGGACAGCGGGGAGCTGTTTTTT. Protein product: CASSFMDSGELFF. The whole variable domain, filled in from reference TRBV7-2 and TRBJ2-2, reads GAGVSQSPSNKVTEKGKDVELRCDPISGHTALYWYRQSLGQGLEFLIYFQGNSAPDKSGLPSDRFSAERTGGSVSTLTIQRTQQEDSAVYLCASSFMDSGELFFGEGSRLTVL.

The chain couples TRBV5-1 to TRBJ1-1, with D maybe TRBD1 (5 bases). CDR3 length equals 14 residues. V lost 2 bases and J 4 bases, leaving 12 bases between the germline ends. CDR1 SGHRS and CDR2 YFSETQ come from the germline V gene. The CDR3 bases are TGCGCCAGCAGCTTCACGGGGCTAGGCACTGAAGCTTTCTTT. It codes for CASSFTGLGTEAFF.

Here the CDR3 reads CASTTGEVSGELFF. CDR3 coding DNA: TGTGCCAGCACCACCGGTGAGGTGTCCGGGGAGCTGTTTTTT. The rearrangement joins TRBV6-1 to TRBJ2-2, with D uncertain. CDR1 MNHNS and CDR2 SASEGT come from the germline V gene. The CDR3 consists of 14 residues. V lost 7 bases and J 6 bases, leaving 15 bases between the germline ends.

The gene calls are TRBV7-8 and TRBJ1-2, with D perhaps TRBD1 (6 bases). Germline lookup yields CDR1 SGHVS and CDR2 FQNEAQ. The CDR3 length is 17 residues. V dropped 5 bases and J dropped 5 bases, with 24 bases sitting between them. CDR3 loop: CASSLLGGTTNRYGYTF. The CDR3 DNA sequence: TGTGCCAGCAGCCTTTTGGGAGGGACAACTAACCGATATGGCTACACCTTC.

V gene TRBV6-5 combines with J gene TRBJ2-5, with a tentative D call TRBD1 (6 bases). The V gene's germline CDR1 is MNHEY and CDR2 SVGAGI. V lost 9 bases and J 5 bases, leaving 10 bases between the germline ends. The CDR3 spans 11 residues. The CDR3 coding sequence is TGTGCCAGAACAAGGGGGGAGACCCAGTACTTC. This translates into CARTRGETQYF.

CDR3 in amino acids: CAWSVQLYEQYF. The DNA for the CDR3 is TGTGCCTGGAGTGTCCAACTCTACGAGCAGTACTTC. V is TRBV30 and J is TRBJ2-7, with D uncertain. This CDR3 region has 12 residues. V was clipped by 0 bases and J by 3 bases, with 6 bases between them. CDR1 GTSNPN and CDR2 SVGIG come from the germline V gene (reference sequence).

The CDR3 nucleotides read TGTGCCTGGTGTCGGACAGGGACGGGGGAAAAACTGTTTTTT. As protein: CAWCRTGTGEKLFF. The chain employs TRBV30 and TRBJ1-4; 8 nucleotides match TRBD1. From germline, CDR1 is GTSNPN and CDR2 SVGIG (reference sequence). This CDR3 region has 14 residues. J gave up 8 bases and V 5 bases, and 10 bases lay outside the gene matches.

The V gene is TRBV6-4, the J gene TRBJ2-2, with TRBD2 matching over 11 bases. This CDR3 region has 17 residues. CDR1 is MRHNA and CDR2 is SNTAGT in the germline V gene. V shed 3 bases and J 0 bases; nucleotides not matched to a gene: 3. For the CDR3, the DNA is TGTGCCAGCAGTGAAAAGACTAGCGGGGCGAACACCGGGGAGCTGTTTTTT. Translating it yields CASSEKTSGANTGELFF.

The chain combines TRBV19 with TRBJ1-1; 9 bases are a match to TRBD1. The CDR3 has 14 amino acids. CDR1 and CDR2 from the germline V gene are LNHDA and SQIVND (reference sequence). V lost 6 bases to trimming and J lost 0 bases; unmatched junction nucleotides: 2. The CDR3 region has the DNA TGTGCCAGTAGCTGGGACAGGGTGAACACTGAAGCTTTCTTT. Amino acid sequence: CASSWDRVNTEAFF.

The chain recombines TRBV18 with TRBJ1-4, with 11 positions matching TRBD1. With V trimmed by 4 bases and J by 11 bases, 3 bases remained unmatched. CDR1 KGHSH and CDR2 LQKENI come from the germline V gene. The CDR3 consists of 13 residues. CDR3 protein: CASSRTGGLKLFF. The CDR3 DNA sequence: TGTGCCAGCTCACGGACAGGGGGCTTGAAACTGTTTTTT.

This chain joins TRBV6-5 and TRBJ2-7; D is tentatively TRBD1 or TRBD2 (5 bases each). Germline V gene sequence: CDR1 MNHEY, CDR2 SVGAGI. V lost 2 bases, J lost 4 bases, and 15 bases lay in between. The CDR3 sequence is 15 residues long. CDR3 amino acids: CASSYGAAERYEQYF. In nucleotides, the CDR3 is TGTGCCAGCAGTTACGGGGCAGCGGAGAGGTACGAGCAGTACTTC.

This clone was counted a few times. The CDR3 DNA reads TGTGCCAGCAGCCAAACCGGACAGCTCAGGGGCTACACCTTC. Translation: CASSQTGQLRGYTF. This rearrangement joins TRBV6-5 to TRBJ1-2; TRBD1 might be the D (6 bases). This CDR3 has 14 residues. The V gene's germline CDR1 is MNHEY and CDR2 SVGAGI. The ends were cut back, 6 bases at V and 8 bases at J, with 19 bases in the middle.